Below, one T cell receptor (beta chain) is given with its context. Its antigen is currently unknown. These data come from a study of CXCR3-negative and CXCR3-positive naive CD8 T cells. CDR3 length: 15 residues. Germline CDR1 MNHEY, CDR2 SVGAGI. Carrying UMI labels, the TRB cDNA libraries were prepared through 5' RACE. TCRdb reprocessed the 5' RACE reads and reports one entry per CDR3 protein, with no DNA. This table holds 84,000 or so distinct CDR3 sequences. Findings and limits, study-wide: Naive cells positive for CXCR3 carried more hydrophobic TRB CDR3s than CXCR3-negative ones.

A CD45RO-CCR7+CD27+CD95- phenotype identified naive CD8+ T cells. This chain links TRBV6-5 with TRBJ2-1; TCRdb returns TRBD2, unconfirmable since there is no DNA. This clonotype was sampled from a human donor in good health. Some clones in this sample may be carry-over from other donors' samples. The source material was naive CXCR3+ CD8+ T cells from blood. Described subset: CD45RO-CCR7+CD27+CD95- naive CD8+ T cells expressing CXCR3 (TNR3+). The CDR3 spells CASSYSSRLADGQFF.